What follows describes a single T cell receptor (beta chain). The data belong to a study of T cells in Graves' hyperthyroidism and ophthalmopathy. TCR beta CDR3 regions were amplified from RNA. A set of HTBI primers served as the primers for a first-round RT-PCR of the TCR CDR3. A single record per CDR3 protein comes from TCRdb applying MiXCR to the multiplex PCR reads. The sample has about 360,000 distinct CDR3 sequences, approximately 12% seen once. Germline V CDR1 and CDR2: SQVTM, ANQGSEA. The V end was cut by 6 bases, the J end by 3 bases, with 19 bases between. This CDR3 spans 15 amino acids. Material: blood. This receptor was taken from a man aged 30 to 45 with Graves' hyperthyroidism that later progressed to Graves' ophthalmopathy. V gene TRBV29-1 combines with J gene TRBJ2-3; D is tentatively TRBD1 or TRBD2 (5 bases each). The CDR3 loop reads CSVPGFAGWTDTQYF. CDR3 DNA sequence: TGCAGCGTCCCGGGGTTCGCAGGGTGGACAGATACGCAGTATTTT.